A selection of T cell receptor beta chains follows, all from one sample in a study of shared clonotypes between healthy human individuals. TCRdb's copy holds only in-frame clones and misses some; the assay was immunoSEQ multiplex PCR. The table lists around 990,000 clones, approximately 75% of them singletons, with approximately 0.9% in the top ten. The sequenced material came from memory CD4+ T cells from PBMCs. The receptors derive from a man younger than 30 in good health. Some clones in this sample may be carry-over from other donors' samples. Both conserved end residues are part of each CDR3.

V	J	length	CDR3
TRBV30	TRBJ1-2	16	CAWSVGSGQGNYGYTF
TRBV18	TRBJ2-2	14	CASSRQLNTGELFF
TRBV20-1	TRBJ1-3	11	CSASYRNTIYF
TRBV27	TRBJ2-1	14	CASRIRASYNEQFF
TRBV29-1	TRBJ1-4	14	CSAAKGTGNEKLFF
TRBV5-1	TRBJ2-1	15	CASSLGAGAGNEQFF
TRBV18	TRBJ1-5	16	CASSYSEVRGGQPQHF
TRBV7-5	TRBJ2-7	14	CVRSPYLRAHEQYF
TRBV2	TRBJ2-2	15	CASGVGQGSTGELFF
TRBV5-1	TRBJ1-2	14	CASRDQGGNYGYTF
TRBV6-5	TRBJ2-7	14	CASSYSEGTYEQYF
TRBV29-1	TRBJ2-3	12	CSAEGAVDTQYF
TRBV5-3	TRBJ1-1	16	CASNLPLGRGFAEAFF
TRBV28	TRBJ2-7	15	CASSSHQPGQGKQYF
TRBV19	TRBJ1-1	14	CASSRQGGDTEAFF
TRBV7-2	TRBJ2-1	15	CASSLDGALNNEQFF
TRBV6-5	TRBJ1-2	13	CASREDSSRGYTF
TRBV28	TRBJ2-7	14	CASSSLAEAYEQYF
TRBV6-5	TRBJ1-3	13	CASSLQAGNTIYF
TRBV7-2	TRBJ2-7	14	CASSLRQGWYEQYF
TRBV28	TRBJ2-2	15	CASRGRQVLAGELFF
TRBV2	TRBJ2-4	16	CASSNLGGRSKNIQYF
TRBV7-9	TRBJ2-1	18	CASSLEGWGLATINEQFF
TRBV28	TRBJ1-2	16	CASTDMWTGTNYGYTF
TRBV5-4	TRBJ2-7	17	CASSLGVNRDRAYEQYF
TRBV11-1	TRBJ2-4	15	CASSPSQGLKDIQYF
TRBV7-9	TRBJ2-1	16	CASTLPLGTGVFEQFF
TRBV19	TRBJ2-7	15	CASSKGQFITYEQYF
TRBV10-1	TRBJ2-1	16	CASSERATGWGDEQFF
TRBV28	TRBJ1-1	13	CASTWGARPEAFF
TRBV19	TRBJ2-7	17	CASSIFPGLGGSYEQYF
TRBV29-1	TRBJ2-5	13	CSVGTSGQETQYF
TRBV7-2	TRBJ1-2	14	CASRQNRGRGGYTF